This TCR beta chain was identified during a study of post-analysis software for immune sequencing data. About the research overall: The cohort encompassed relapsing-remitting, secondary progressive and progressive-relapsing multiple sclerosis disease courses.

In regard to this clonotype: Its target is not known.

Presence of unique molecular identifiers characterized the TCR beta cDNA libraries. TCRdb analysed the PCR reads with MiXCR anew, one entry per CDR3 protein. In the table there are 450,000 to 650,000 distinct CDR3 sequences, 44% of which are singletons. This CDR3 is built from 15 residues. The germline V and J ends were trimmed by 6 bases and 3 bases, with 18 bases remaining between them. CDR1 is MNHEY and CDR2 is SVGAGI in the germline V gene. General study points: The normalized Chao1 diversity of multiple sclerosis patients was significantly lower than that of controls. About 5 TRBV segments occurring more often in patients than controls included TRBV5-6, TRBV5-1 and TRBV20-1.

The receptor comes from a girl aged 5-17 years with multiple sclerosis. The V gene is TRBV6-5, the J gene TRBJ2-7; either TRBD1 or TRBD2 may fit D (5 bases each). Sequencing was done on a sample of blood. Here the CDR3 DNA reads TGTGCCAGCAGCTTCAGAGGGGAGAGAATCTACGAGCAGTACTTC. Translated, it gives CASSFRGERIYEQYF.